Listed here is a single T cell receptor beta chain. Measured with immunoSEQ multiplex PCR; TCRdb has only the in-frame clones, and not every one. The sample has 400,000 to 450,000 clones; approximately 90% are singletons. The V gene's germline CDR1 is SEHNR and CDR2 FQNEAQ (reference sequence). The CDR3 is made up of 12 amino acids. The germline V and J ends were trimmed by 11 bases and 4 bases, with 13 bases remaining between them. The sample is drawn from a study of Ad26.COV2.S vaccination and SARS-CoV-2 variants. Study overall: Donor joined the COV1001 Ad26.COV2.S trial arm.

Treatment noted: about 20 received Ad26.COV2.S at low or high dose, single or two shots; about five received placebo; per-sample allocation not given. Collection of the samples took place on day 63 after the first injection of vaccine or placebo. V usage is TRBV7-9 and J usage is TRBJ2-3; D is possibly TRBD2 (6 bases). The material was peripheral blood, obtained in a trial of Ad26.COV2.S vaccine versus placebo. The clonotype comes from a person between 18 and 65 years old who received the Ad26.COV2.S COVID-19 vaccine or a placebo. CDR3 coding DNA: TGTGCCGGTGGTAGGGAGGCAGATACGCAGTATTTT. As protein: CAGGREADTQYF.